This T cell receptor (beta chain) originates from a study of brain T cells in children with intractable seizures. General observations from the study: Only CDR3 sequence similarity suggested viral specificity, without known HCMV serostatus.

This table comes from immunoSEQ multiplex PCR, and its TCRdb copy is limited to in-frame clones, with some not included. The sample has about 120,000 clones; 94% are singletons. To note about this clone: Its specificity is not known.

The receptor's source is a boy under two years old with hemimegalencephaly and intractable seizures. Sequenced here: peripheral blood, sampled at surgery.

CDR3 nucleotide sequence: TGCAGCGTTGAAGATCAGCCGGGGTGGGAGACCCAGTACTTC. Encoded protein: CSVEDQPGWETQYF. The chain recombines TRBV29-1 with TRBJ2-5; D might be TRBD2 (5 bases). The CDR3 length is 14 residues. Germline V CDR1 and CDR2: SQVTM, ANQGSEA. The germline V and J ends were trimmed by 0 bases and 5 bases, with 13 bases remaining between them.